This T cell receptor (beta chain) is drawn from a study of T cells after yellow fever vaccination. TCRdb reanalysed the 5' RACE reads using MiXCR and keeps one entry per CDR3 protein. The sample contains about 630,000 distinct CDR3 sequences, around an eighth of which appear only once. There are many counts of this clonotype. What it binds is unknown. The CDR3 has 13 amino acids. Germline V gives CDR1 LNHNV, CDR2 YYDKDF (reference sequence). V shed 0 bases and J shed 1 base, with 4 bases lying between them. Whole-study findings and limits: Post-booster repertoires again held most primary-vaccination clones (about 95% CD4, 80% to 90% CD8).

The V gene is TRBV15, the J gene TRBJ2-7; D gene unclear. The source material was PBMCs, sampled on the day of the yellow fever booster vaccination. This clonotype originated in a man aged 25 to 40 who received the YFV17D yellow fever vaccine. CDR3 protein: CATSRDGSYEQYF. The CDR3 region has the DNA TGTGCCACCAGCAGAGACGGATCCTACGAGCAGTACTTC.